These 2 T cell receptor beta chains originate from one sample sequenced in a study of blood T cells in healthy people across ages. With a J-beta primer mix and a sample-barcoded 5' primer, a second PCR ran about 7 to 11 cycles. In TCRdb, the 5' RACE reads were re-called with MiXCR into one record per CDR3 protein. Among over 700,000 distinct CDR3 sequences listed, roughly 50% were seen once. Sequencing input: blood. These receptors were taken from an elderly man in good health.

The sample holds a few counts of this clonotype. This chain links TRBV28 with TRBJ2-1, with 8 nucleotides matching TRBD1. Germline values: CDR1 MDHEN, CDR2 SYDVKM. Germline trimming cut 4 bases from V and 7 bases from J; bases unmatched to any gene: 6. CDR3 length equals 14 residues. The CDR3, as DNA: TGTGCCAGCAGTTCTGCCGGGACAGGAAATGAGCAGTTCTTC. Protein product: CASSSAGTGNEQFF.

In this sample, this clonotype turned up a few times. The chain links TRBV27 to TRBJ2-7; 10 bases map to TRBD1. The CDR3 contains 13 residues. Trimming cost V 8 bases and J 1 base; bases outside gene matches: 2. Germline CDR1 and CDR2: MNHEY and SMNVEV (reference sequence). The CDR3 loop reads CASGQGDSYEQYF. The CDR3 DNA sequence: TGTGCCAGCGGACAGGGGGATTCCTACGAGCAGTACTTC.